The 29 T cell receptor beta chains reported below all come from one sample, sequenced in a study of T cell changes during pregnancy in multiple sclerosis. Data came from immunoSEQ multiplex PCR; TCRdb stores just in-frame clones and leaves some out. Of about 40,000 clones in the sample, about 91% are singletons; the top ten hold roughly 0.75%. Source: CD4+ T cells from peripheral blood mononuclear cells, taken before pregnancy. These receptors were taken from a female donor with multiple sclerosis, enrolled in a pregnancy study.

In DNA, the CDR3 is TGTGCCAGTAGTATAGATCCTCCGACTAGCGGGGGGATAGATACGCAGTATTTT. As protein: CASSIDPPTSGGIDTQYF. This chain links TRBV19 with TRBJ2-3; 13 nucleotides align to TRBD2. Per the germline V gene, CDR1 is LNHDA and CDR2 is SQIVND (reference sequence). The CDR3 covers 18 residues. Germline trimming cut 0 bases from V and 5 bases from J; bases unmatched to any gene: 8.

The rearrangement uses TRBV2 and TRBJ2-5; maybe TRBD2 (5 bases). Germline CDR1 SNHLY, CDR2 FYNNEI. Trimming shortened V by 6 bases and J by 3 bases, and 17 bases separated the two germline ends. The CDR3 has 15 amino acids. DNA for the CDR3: TGTGCCAGCAGCGCCGAGTTGGCTAGCAAAGAGACCCAGTACTTC. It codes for CASSAELASKETQYF.

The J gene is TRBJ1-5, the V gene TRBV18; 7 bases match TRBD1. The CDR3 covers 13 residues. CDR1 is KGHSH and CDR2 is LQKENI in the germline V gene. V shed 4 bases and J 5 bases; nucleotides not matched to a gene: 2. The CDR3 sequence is CASSLTGDQPQHF. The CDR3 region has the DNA TGTGCCAGCTCACTTACAGGGGATCAGCCCCAGCATTTT.

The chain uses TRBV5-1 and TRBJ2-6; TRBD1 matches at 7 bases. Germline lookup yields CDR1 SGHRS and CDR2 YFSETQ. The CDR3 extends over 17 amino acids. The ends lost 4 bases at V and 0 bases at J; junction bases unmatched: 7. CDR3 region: CASSPQTGSSGANVLTF. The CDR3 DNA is TGCGCCAGCAGCCCTCAGACAGGGAGCTCTGGGGCCAACGTCCTGACTTTC.

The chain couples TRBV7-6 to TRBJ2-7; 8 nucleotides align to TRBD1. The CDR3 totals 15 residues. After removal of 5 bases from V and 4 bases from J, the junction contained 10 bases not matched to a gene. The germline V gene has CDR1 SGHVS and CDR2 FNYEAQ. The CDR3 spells CASSRIAGGQYEQYF. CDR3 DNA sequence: TGTGCCAGCAGCCGAATTGCAGGGGGCCAGTACGAGCAGTACTTC.

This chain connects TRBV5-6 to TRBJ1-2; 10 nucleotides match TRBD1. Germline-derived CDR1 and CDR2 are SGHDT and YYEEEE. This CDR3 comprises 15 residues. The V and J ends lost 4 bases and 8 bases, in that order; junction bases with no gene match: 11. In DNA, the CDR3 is TGTGCCAGCAGCGCGGGACCCGGGACAGGGGTAGGCTACACCTTC. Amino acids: CASSAGPGTGVGYTF.

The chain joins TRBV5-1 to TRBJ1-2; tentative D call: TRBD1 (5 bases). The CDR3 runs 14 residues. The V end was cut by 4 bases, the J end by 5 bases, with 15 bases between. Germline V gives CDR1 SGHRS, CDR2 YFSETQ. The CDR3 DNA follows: TGCGCCAGCAGCCAACAAAAGGGGCGGTATGGCTACACCTTC. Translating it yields CASSQQKGRYGYTF. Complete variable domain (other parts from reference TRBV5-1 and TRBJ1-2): KAGVTQTPRYLIKTRGQQVTLSCSPISGHRSVSWYQQTPGQGLQFLFEYFSETQRNKGNFPGRFSGRQFSNSRSEMNVSTLELGDSALYLCASSQQKGRYGYTFGSGTRLTVV.

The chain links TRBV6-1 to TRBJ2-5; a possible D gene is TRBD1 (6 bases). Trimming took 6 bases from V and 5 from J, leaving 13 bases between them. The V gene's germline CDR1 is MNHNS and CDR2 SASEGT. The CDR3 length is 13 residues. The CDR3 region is CASRLQGLETQYF. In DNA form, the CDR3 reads TGTGCCAGCAGATTACAGGGTTTGGAGACCCAGTACTTC.

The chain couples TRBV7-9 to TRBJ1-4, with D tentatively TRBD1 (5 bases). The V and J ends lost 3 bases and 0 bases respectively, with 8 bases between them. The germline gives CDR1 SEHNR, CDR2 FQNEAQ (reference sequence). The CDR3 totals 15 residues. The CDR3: CASSLGQSTNEKLFF. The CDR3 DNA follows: TGTGCCAGCAGCTTGGGGCAGTCAACTAATGAAAAACTGTTTTTT.

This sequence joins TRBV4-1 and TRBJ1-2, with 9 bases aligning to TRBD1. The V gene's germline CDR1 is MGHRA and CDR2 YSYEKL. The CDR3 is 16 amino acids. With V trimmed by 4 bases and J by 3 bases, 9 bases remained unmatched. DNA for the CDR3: TGCGCCAGCAGCCCCTCGGACAGGGGAAGGTACTATGGCTACACCTTC. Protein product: CASSPSDRGRYYGYTF.

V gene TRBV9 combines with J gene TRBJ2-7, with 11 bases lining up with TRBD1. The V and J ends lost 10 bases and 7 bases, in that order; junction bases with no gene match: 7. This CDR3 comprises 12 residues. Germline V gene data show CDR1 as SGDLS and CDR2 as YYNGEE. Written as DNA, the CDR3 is TGTGCCTCTGGACAGGGGGCAGGAGAGCAGTACTTC. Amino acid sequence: CASGQGAGEQYF.

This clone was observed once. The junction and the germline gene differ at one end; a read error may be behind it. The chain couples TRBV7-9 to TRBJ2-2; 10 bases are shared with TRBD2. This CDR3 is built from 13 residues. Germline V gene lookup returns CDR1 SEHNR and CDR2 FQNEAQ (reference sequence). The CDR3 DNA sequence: TGTGCCACCAGCGGGGGGGCCGCCGGGGAGCTGTTTTTT. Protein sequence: CATSGGAAGELFF.

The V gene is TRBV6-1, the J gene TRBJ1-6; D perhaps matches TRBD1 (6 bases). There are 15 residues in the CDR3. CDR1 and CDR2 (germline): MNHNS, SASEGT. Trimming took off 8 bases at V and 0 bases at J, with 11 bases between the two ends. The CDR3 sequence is CASATGSSYNSPLHF. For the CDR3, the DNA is TGTGCCAGCGCGACAGGTAGCTCCTATAATTCACCCCTCCACTTT.

CDR3 nucleotide sequence: TGTGCCAGCAGCCCGAGACCGGGTCAGCCCCAGCATTTT. This encodes CASSPRPGQPQHF. V usage is TRBV6-5 and J usage is TRBJ1-5; D not resolved. V lost 6 bases and J lost 6, with 12 bases in between. Germline CDR1 reads MNHEY; CDR2 reads SVGAGI. This CDR3 region has 13 residues.

CDR3 DNA sequence: TGTGCCAGCAGTTCCAGGGGTAACTCCTACAATGAGCAGTTCTTC. Amino acids: CASSSRGNSYNEQFF. This chain uses TRBV7-9 with TRBJ2-1; D may be TRBD1 (6 bases). V was cut by 6 bases and J by 0 bases, with 12 bases left in between. Germline V CDR1 and CDR2: SEHNR, FQNEAQ (reference sequence). The CDR3 loop spans 15 amino acids.

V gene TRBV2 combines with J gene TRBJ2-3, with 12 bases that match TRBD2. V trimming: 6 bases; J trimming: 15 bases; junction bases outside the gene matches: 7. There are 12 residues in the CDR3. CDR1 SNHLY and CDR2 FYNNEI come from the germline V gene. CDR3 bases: TGTGCCAGCAGAGCAGGACTAGCGGGGAATTATTTT. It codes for CASRAGLAGNYF.

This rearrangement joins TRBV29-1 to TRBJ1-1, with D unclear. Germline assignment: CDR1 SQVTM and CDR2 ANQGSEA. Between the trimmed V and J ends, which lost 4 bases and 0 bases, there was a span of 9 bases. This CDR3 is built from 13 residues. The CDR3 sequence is CSVGQAMNTEAFF. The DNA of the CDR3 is TGCAGCGTTGGCCAAGCCATGAACACTGAAGCTTTCTTT.

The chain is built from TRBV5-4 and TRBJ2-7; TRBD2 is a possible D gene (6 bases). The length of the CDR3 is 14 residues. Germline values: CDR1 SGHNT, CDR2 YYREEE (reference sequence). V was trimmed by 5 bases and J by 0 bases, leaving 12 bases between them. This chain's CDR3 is CASSRETGSYEQYF. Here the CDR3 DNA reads TGTGCCAGCAGTCGGGAGACGGGCTCCTACGAGCAGTACTTC.

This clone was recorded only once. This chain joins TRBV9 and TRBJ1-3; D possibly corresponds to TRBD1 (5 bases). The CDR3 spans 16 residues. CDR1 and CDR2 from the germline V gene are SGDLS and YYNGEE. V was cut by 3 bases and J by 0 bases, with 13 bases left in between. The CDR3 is CASSARQFYSGNTIYF. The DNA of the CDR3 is TGTGCCAGCAGCGCCCGACAGTTTTACTCTGGAAACACCATATATTTT.

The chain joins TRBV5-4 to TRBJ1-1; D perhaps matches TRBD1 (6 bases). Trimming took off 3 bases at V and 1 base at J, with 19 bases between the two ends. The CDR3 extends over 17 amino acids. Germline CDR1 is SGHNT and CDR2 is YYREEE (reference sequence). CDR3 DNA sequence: TGTGCCAGCAGCTCCGTTATGGGGGGAGGGGGGAACACTGAAGCTTTCTTT. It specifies CASSSVMGGGGNTEAFF.

CDR3 protein: CASSVDLGDTEAFF. CDR3 DNA: TGTGCCAGCAGCGTAGATCTAGGGGACACTGAAGCTTTCTTT. The V gene is TRBV9, the J gene TRBJ1-1; D possibly corresponds to TRBD1 (5 bases). V lost 0 bases, J lost 3 bases, and 9 bases lay in between. This CDR3 region has 14 residues. Germline CDR1 and CDR2: SGDLS and YYNGEE. The complete variable domain, with remaining parts taken from reference TRBV9 and TRBJ1-1, reads DSGVTQTPKHLITATGQRVTLRCSPRSGDLSVYWYQQSLDQGLQFLIQYYNGEERAKGNILERFSAQQFPDLHSELNLSSLELGDSALYFCASSVDLGDTEAFFGQGTRLTVV.

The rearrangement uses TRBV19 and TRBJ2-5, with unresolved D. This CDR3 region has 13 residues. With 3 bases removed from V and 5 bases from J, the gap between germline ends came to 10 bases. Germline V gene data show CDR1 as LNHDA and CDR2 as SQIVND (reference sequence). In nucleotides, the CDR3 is TGTGCCAGTAGTATTATCCCCAGGGAGACCCAGTACTTC. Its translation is CASSIIPRETQYF.

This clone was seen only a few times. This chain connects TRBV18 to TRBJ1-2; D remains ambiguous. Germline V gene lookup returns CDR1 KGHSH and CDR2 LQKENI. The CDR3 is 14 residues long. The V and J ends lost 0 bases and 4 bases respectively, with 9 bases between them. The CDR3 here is CASSPPGGGYGYTF. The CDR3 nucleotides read TGTGCCAGCTCACCACCGGGAGGCGGCTATGGCTACACCTTC.

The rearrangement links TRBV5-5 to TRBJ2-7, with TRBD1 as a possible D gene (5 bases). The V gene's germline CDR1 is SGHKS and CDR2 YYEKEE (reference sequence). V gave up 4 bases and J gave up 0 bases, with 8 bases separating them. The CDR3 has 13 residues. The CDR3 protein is CASSPDTSYEQYF. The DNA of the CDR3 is TGTGCCAGCAGCCCGGACACCTCCTACGAGCAGTACTTC.

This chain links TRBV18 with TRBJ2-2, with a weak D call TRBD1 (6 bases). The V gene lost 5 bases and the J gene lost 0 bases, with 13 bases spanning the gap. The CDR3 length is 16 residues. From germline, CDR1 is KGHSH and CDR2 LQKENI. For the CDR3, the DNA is TGTGCCAGCTCATTACAGGGCCCCCCGAACACCGGGGAGCTGTTTTTT. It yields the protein CASSLQGPPNTGELFF.

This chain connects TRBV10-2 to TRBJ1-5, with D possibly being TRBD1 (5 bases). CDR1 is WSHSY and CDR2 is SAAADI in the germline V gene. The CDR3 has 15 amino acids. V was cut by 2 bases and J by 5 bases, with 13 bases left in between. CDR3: CASSEGGGFYQPQHF. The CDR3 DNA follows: TGCGCCAGCAGTGAGGGGGGGGGATTCTATCAGCCCCAGCATTTT.

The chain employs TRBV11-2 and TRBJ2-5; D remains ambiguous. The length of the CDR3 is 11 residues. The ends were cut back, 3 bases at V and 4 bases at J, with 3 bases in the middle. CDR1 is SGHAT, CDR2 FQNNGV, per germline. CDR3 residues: CASSFGETQYF. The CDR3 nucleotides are TGTGCCAGCAGCTTCGGAGAGACCCAGTACTTC.

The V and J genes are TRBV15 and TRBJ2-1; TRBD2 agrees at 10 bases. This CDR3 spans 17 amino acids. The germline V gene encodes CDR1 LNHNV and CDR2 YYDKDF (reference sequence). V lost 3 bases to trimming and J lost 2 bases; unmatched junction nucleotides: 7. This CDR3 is CATSSPGSGGPYNEQFF. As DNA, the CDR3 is TGTGCCACCAGCAGCCCCGGTAGCGGGGGGCCCTACAATGAGCAGTTCTTC.

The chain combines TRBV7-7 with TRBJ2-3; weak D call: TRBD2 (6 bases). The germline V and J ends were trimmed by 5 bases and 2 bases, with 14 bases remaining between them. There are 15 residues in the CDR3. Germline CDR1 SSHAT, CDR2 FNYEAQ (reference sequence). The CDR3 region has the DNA TGTGCCAGCAGCCTCGACGGGGGACCCACAGATACGCAGTATTTT. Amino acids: CASSLDGGPTDTQYF. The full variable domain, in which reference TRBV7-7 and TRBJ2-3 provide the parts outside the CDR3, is GAGVSQSPRYKVTKRGQDVTLRCDPISSHATLYWYQQALGQGPEFLTYFNYEAQPDKSGLPSDRFSAERPEGSISTLTIQRTEQRDSAMYRCASSLDGGPTDTQYFGPGTRLTVL.